The source of this T cell receptor beta chain is a study of T-cell memory formation after mild COVID-19. Study background: The TCR clusters were mostly specific to one donor.

The germline V and J ends were trimmed by 7 bases and 2 bases, with 18 bases remaining between them. The CDR3 loop spans 15 amino acids. Germline CDR1 and CDR2: ENHRY and SYGVKD. This clonotype was detected only a few times. Its antigen is as yet unknown. TCRdb reprocessed the 5' RACE reads with MiXCR, giving one entry per CDR3 protein. This sample has approximately 400,000 distinct CDR3 sequences, with about 20% found just once. Broader study findings: Nothing showed for sure that second-wave clones peaking on day 37 were SARS-CoV-2 specific.

The chain employs TRBV10-3 and TRBJ2-7; the D gene is possibly TRBD1 (6 bases). Material: PBMCs or a T cell subset sorted from them (not recorded which). The TCR was taken from a young man who had mild COVID-19 (a few samples of this study predate the infection). Cell type and time point are not known. CDR3 amino acids: CAITRTSEGAYEQYF. CDR3 DNA: TGTGCCATCACCCGAACATCCGAGGGGGCCTACGAGCAGTACTTC.